This section outlines one TCR beta chain sequence together with its context. Its antigen remains unidentified. The data stem from a study of CD8+ T cells in alopecia areata. Regarding the study as a whole: Tofacitinib delivered significant drops in scalp clonality and in expanded CD8+ clones among the top 100.

The CDR3 loop spans 12 amino acids. The V gene's germline CDR1 is SGHVS and CDR2 FQNEAQ. V lost 5 bases and J 3 bases, leaving 6 bases between the germline ends. Sequencing templates came from extracted RNA that was reverse transcribed into cDNA. The assay was immunoSEQ multiplex PCR, and TCRdb's table has in-frame clones only and misses some. The sample yields about 200,000 clones, 45% to 75% seen once. The sample's treatment: oral pan-JAK inhibitor, 5-10 mg twice daily. Samples from alopecia areata patients were lesional scalp punch biopsies and peripheral blood. CD4+ and CD8+ T cells were sorted from PBMCs stained for CD3, CD4 and CD8.

The sequencing here drew on CD4+ T cells sorted from blood, taken at week 4, from a patient treated with tofacitinib. The V and J genes are TRBV7-8 and TRBJ2-3; D unresolved. The sequence was obtained from a human donor with alopecia areata. In DNA form, the CDR3 reads TGTGCCAGCAGCCCGTCGACAGATACGCAGTATTTT. It is translated as CASSPSTDTQYF.